The clone carrying this T cell receptor beta chain was counted many times. The CDR3 extends over 15 amino acids. The V end was cut by 5 bases, the J end by 2 bases, with 14 bases between. In germline, CDR1 is LNHNV, CDR2 YYDKDF (reference sequence). These data are taken from a study of CD8 T cells in ankylosing spondylitis. Each CDR3 protein gets one entry after TCRdb re-called the 5' RACE reads with MiXCR. Of 130,000 or so distinct CDR3 sequences in the sample, about 6.5% were seen once. The sequence derives from a male donor with ankylosing spondylitis or in good health (not recorded which). The chain links TRBV15 to TRBJ2-3; D gene ambiguous. Sequenced: blood, either unsorted or a sorted T cell fraction (not recorded which). CDR3 DNA: TGTGCCACCAGCGTGGGGTACATCACCACAGATACGCAGTATTTT. Translation gives CATSVGYITTDTQYF. Complete variable domain (other parts from reference TRBV15 and TRBJ2-3): DAMVIQNPRYQVTQFGKPVTLSCSQTLNHNVMYWYQQKSSQAPKLLFHYYDKDFNNEADTPDNFQSRRPNTSFCFLDIRSPGLGDTAMYLCATSVGYITTDTQYFGPGTRLTVL.